The 21 T cell receptor beta chains given below trace back to one sample, sequenced in a study of T cell changes during pregnancy in multiple sclerosis. Here immunoSEQ multiplex PCR was the method, and the copy in TCRdb shows in-frame clones only, minus some. The sample comprises about 110,000 clones, roughly 92% of which are singletons, and less than 4% rests with the top ten. Sample: peripheral blood, taken after pregnancy. These receptors were obtained from a female donor with multiple sclerosis, enrolled in a pregnancy study.

The chain is built from TRBV5-1 and TRBJ2-4; TRBD1 might be the D (6 bases). The germline V gene has CDR1 SGHRS and CDR2 YFSETQ. Between the trimmed V and J ends, which lost 5 bases and 9 bases, there was a span of 15 bases. The CDR3 is made up of 13 amino acids. Written as DNA, the CDR3 is TGCGCCAGCAGGCCCCCAGGGGCTGGCATTCAGTACTTC. It codes for CASRPPGAGIQYF.

The gene calls are TRBV6-5 and TRBJ2-7; the D gene is possibly TRBD1 (6 bases). V lost 6 bases and J lost 1, with 7 bases in between. Germline CDR1 reads MNHEY; CDR2 reads SVGAGI. The CDR3 length is 12 residues. For the CDR3, the DNA is TGTGCCAGCAGACAGGGTTCCTACGAGCAGTACTTC. Translation: CASRQGSYEQYF.

This clone was seen only a few times. V and J are TRBV9 and TRBJ1-6, with a weak D call TRBD1 (6 bases). V was trimmed by 0 bases and J by 7 bases, leaving 14 bases between them. Germline V gene sequence: CDR1 SGDLS, CDR2 YYNGEE. The CDR3 consists of 16 residues. CDR3 protein: CASSVARGGRNSPLHF. DNA of the CDR3: TGTGCCAGCAGCGTAGCCCGGGGGGGCCGGAATTCACCCCTCCACTTT.

CDR3 loop: CASSLGTSGGTDTQYF. The DNA for the CDR3 is TGTGCCAGCAGCTTGGGGACTAGCGGGGGCACAGATACGCAGTATTTT. The chain couples TRBV5-8 to TRBJ2-3, with 12 bases matching TRBD2. J lost 1 base, V lost 0 bases, and 0 bases had no gene match. This CDR3 is built from 16 residues. The germline gives CDR1 SGHTS, CDR2 YDEGEE.

This clone was found once. The chain employs TRBV6-9 and TRBJ2-3; 8 bases map to TRBD2. Per germline, CDR1 MNHGY and CDR2 SVAAGI. J lost 4 bases, V lost 7 bases, and 7 bases had no gene match. This CDR3 is 14 amino acids long. Here the CDR3 reads CASIPLADPDTQYF. The CDR3 region has the DNA TGTGCCAGCATTCCACTAGCGGATCCAGATACGCAGTATTTT.

This rearrangement joins TRBV6-6 to TRBJ1-4; 7 positions match TRBD1. Germline loops: CDR1 MNHNY, CDR2 SVGAGI (reference sequence). V was clipped by 5 bases and J by 8 bases; unmatched bases: 11. The CDR3 is 15 amino acids. CDR3 coding DNA: TGTGCCAGCAGTCCAGGGACAGTCCCTTCGGAAAAACTGTTTTTT. Translated, it gives CASSPGTVPSEKLFF.

The genes are TRBV11-1 and TRBJ1-2; D gene uncertain. Trimming removed 7 bases from V and 6 bases from J, with 18 bases in between. The CDR3 consists of 14 residues. Germline CDR1 SGHAT, CDR2 FQDESV (reference sequence). CDR3 residues: CASTGVGIGNGYTF. The CDR3 DNA follows: TGTGCCAGCACCGGGGTCGGAATTGGAAATGGCTACACCTTC.

The chain has TRBV7-3 and TRBJ1-1; TRBD1 might be the D (6 bases). The germline gives CDR1 SGHTA, CDR2 FQGTGA. Trimming removed 6 bases at V and 4 bases at J, with 12 bases between. This CDR3 is built from 13 residues. This CDR3 reads CASRKGGGTEAFF. The CDR3 bases are TGTGCCAGCAGAAAAGGGGGGGGCACTGAAGCTTTCTTT.

The V call is TRBV4-2, the J call TRBJ2-2, with TRBD2 matching 13 bases. Trimming cost V 0 bases and J 6 bases; bases outside gene matches: 10. Germline V lookup: CDR1 LGHNA, CDR2 YNFKEQ. The CDR3 is 19 residues long. Here the CDR3 reads CASSQDPQTSGGPPGELFF. The DNA for the CDR3 is TGTGCCAGCAGCCAAGACCCGCAGACTAGCGGGGGGCCCCCCGGGGAGCTGTTTTTT.

J is TRBJ1-3 and V is TRBV7-2; D possibly corresponds to TRBD1 (5 bases). The CDR3 length is 12 residues. V was clipped by 1 base and J by 7 bases, with 5 bases between them. Per germline, CDR1 SGHTA and CDR2 FQGNSA. CDR3 region: CASSLEGNTIYF. CDR3 coding DNA: TGTGCCAGCAGCTTAGAGGGGAACACCATATATTTT.

The CDR3 region has the DNA TGTGCCAGCAGCTTCGGGACAGGGCCTTTGGGGGAGCAGTACTTC. This sequence encodes CASSFGTGPLGEQYF. The V gene is TRBV5-6, the J gene TRBJ2-7, with 9 bases lining up with TRBD1. CDR1 and CDR2 from the germline V gene are SGHDT and YYEEEE. This CDR3 has 15 amino acids. Trimming removed 2 bases from V and 7 bases from J; junction bases left unmatched: 10.

In the case of this clone: The DNA is left out, because the CDR3 cannot be placed on it with certainty; the CDR3 is given as TCRdb lists it. This chain links TRBV6-5 with TRBJ2-3; the DNA was not compared with TRBD2, the D call given in the table. The germline gives CDR1 MNHEY, CDR2 SVGAGI. A total of 15 residues make up the CDR3, ends included. CDR3 protein: CASSTSESAGDTQYF.

The chain carries TRBV30 and TRBJ2-5, with 7 bases matching TRBD1. Unmatched junction bases numbered 13, after V lost 0 bases and J lost 3 bases. CDR3 size: 17 residues. Germline values: CDR1 GTSNPN, CDR2 SVGIG (reference sequence). The CDR3 is CAWSVRLTGWGEETQYF. In DNA form, the CDR3 reads TGTGCCTGGAGTGTACGGCTGACAGGGTGGGGTGAAGAGACCCAGTACTTC.

CDR3 in amino acids: CASSLAGTANSPLHF. In nucleotides, the CDR3 is TGCGCCAGCAGCTTGGCCGGGACAGCCAATTCACCCCTCCACTTT. This chain uses TRBV5-1 with TRBJ1-6; 7 bases match TRBD1. The CDR3 extends over 15 amino acids. The V gene's germline CDR1 is SGHRS and CDR2 YFSETQ. Trimming took 0 bases from V and 7 from J; bases not matched to a gene: 4.

This chain uses TRBV18 with TRBJ2-3; 10 bases map to TRBD2. V shed 3 bases, J shed 11 bases, and the junction held 17 bases outside the gene matches. The germline CDR1 and CDR2 sequences are KGHSH and LQKENI. This CDR3 is 17 amino acids long. CDR3 amino acids: CASSPPSSGGDPIGQYF. DNA for the CDR3: TGTGCCAGCTCACCCCCCTCTAGCGGGGGTGATCCCATCGGGCAGTATTTT.

This rearrangement joins TRBV5-1 to TRBJ2-1, with D possibly matching TRBD2 (6 bases). The V gene's germline CDR1 is SGHRS and CDR2 YFSETQ. The CDR3 is 16 residues long. V shed 7 bases and J shed 7 bases, with 24 bases lying between them. CDR3 sequence (DNA): TGCGCCAGCTCGATGGGTCCAGGAGGGTTTCTGAATGAGCAGTTCTTC. Its protein is CASSMGPGGFLNEQFF. The whole variable domain, filled in from reference TRBV5-1 and TRBJ2-1, reads KAGVTQTPRYLIKTRGQQVTLSCSPISGHRSVSWYQQTPGQGLQFLFEYFSETQRNKGNFPGRFSGRQFSNSRSEMNVSTLELGDSALYLCASSMGPGGFLNEQFFGPGTRLTVL.

The chain carries TRBV7-6 and TRBJ2-7; 8 bases fit TRBD1. Germline V gene lookup returns CDR1 SGHVS and CDR2 FNYEAQ. The V and J ends lost 0 bases and 5 bases, in that order; junction bases with no gene match: 0. The length of the CDR3 is 13 residues. The CDR3 nucleotides are TGTGCCAGCAGCTTAGCGACAGGGGACGAGCAGTACTTC. Encoded protein: CASSLATGDEQYF.

The chain has TRBV27 and TRBJ2-1; possibly TRBD2 for D (7 bases). This CDR3 is built from 14 residues. Trimming removed 6 bases at V and 7 bases at J, with 16 bases between. Per the germline V gene, CDR1 is MNHEY and CDR2 is SMNVEV (reference sequence). The CDR3 sequence: CASSWGGLFNEQFF. The DNA of the CDR3 is TGTGCCAGCAGCTGGGGGGGCCTTTTTAATGAGCAGTTCTTC.

The chain is built from TRBV2 and TRBJ1-5; a possible D gene is TRBD1 (5 bases). The length of the CDR3 is 15 residues. CDR1 is SNHLY, CDR2 FYNNEI, per germline. Trimming shortened V by 6 bases and J by 3 bases, and 15 bases separated the two germline ends. CDR3 coding DNA: TGTGCCAGCAGCGCACGACAGCTCGTCAATCAGCCCCAGCATTTT. As protein: CASSARQLVNQPQHF.

The rearrangement joins TRBV7-9 to TRBJ1-1; tentatively, D is TRBD1 (6 bases). Trimming removed 5 bases at V and 5 bases at J, with 18 bases between. There are 15 residues in the CDR3. CDR1 is SEHNR, CDR2 FQNEAQ, per germline (reference sequence). The CDR3 region is CASSQGPGRGTEAFF. The CDR3 DNA reads as TGTGCCAGCAGCCAGGGGCCGGGACGAGGAACTGAAGCTTTCTTT.

This rearrangement joins TRBV5-1 to TRBJ2-3; the match to TRBD2 covers 10 bases. CDR1 and CDR2 (germline): SGHRS, YFSETQ. V lost 4 bases to trimming and J lost 2 bases; unmatched junction nucleotides: 7. CDR3 length: 16 residues. In DNA form, the CDR3 reads TGCGCCAGCAGCCCCAGAACTAGCGGGGTCACAGATACGCAGTATTTT. Translated, it gives CASSPRTSGVTDTQYF.